A single sample is the source of the 2 T cell receptor beta chains below, sequenced in a study of shared clonotypes between healthy human individuals. Sequencing was performed with immunoSEQ multiplex PCR; in TCRdb, only in-frame clones are kept and a portion is missing. The sample shows about 2.3 million clones, approximately 95% of them seen only once. Input material: naive CD4+ T cells from PBMCs. The subset is: CD45RA+ positively selected. The receptors here all came from a man aged 18 to 29 in good health. Some clones in this sample may be carry-over from other donors' samples.

Points on this clone: Other DNA sequences from this sample encode an identical CDR3 as well. The chain couples TRBV28 to TRBJ2-1; unclear D gene. CDR1 MDHEN and CDR2 SYDVKM come from the germline V gene. V lost 2 bases to trimming and J lost 0 bases, with 5 bases between them. The CDR3 extends over 14 amino acids. In nucleotides, the CDR3 is TGTGCCAGCAGTTTAATGGGCTCCTACAATGAGCAGTTCTTC. This gives the protein CASSLMGSYNEQFF.

With regard to this clone: Other DNA sequences in this sample translate to the same CDR3. The rearrangement links TRBV9 to TRBJ1-1; the D is unclear. The CDR3 loop spans 14 amino acids. The V gene's germline CDR1 is SGDLS and CDR2 YYNGEE. Trimming took off 0 bases at V and 1 base at J, with 7 bases between the two ends. CDR3 sequence reads: CASSVVSGNTEAFF. The CDR3 bases are TGTGCCAGCAGCGTAGTATCCGGGAACACTGAAGCTTTCTTT.